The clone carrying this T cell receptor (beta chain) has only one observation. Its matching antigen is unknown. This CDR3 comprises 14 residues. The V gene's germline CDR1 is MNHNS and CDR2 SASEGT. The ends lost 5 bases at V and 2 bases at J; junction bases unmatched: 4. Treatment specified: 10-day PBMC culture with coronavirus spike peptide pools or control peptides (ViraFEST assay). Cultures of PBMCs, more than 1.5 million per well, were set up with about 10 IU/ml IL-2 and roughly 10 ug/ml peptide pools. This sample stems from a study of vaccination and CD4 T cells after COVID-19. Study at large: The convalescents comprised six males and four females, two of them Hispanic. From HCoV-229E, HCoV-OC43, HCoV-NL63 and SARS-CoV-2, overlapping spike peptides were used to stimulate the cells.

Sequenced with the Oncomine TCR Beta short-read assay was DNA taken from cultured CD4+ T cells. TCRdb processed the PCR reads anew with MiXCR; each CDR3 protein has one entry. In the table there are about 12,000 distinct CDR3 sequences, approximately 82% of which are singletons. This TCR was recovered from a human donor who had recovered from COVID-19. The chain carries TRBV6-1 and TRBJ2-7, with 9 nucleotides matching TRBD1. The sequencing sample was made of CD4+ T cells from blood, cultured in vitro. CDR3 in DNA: TGTGCCAGCAGTACCCGGGACAGGGCCTACGAGCAGTACTTC. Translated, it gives CASSTRDRAYEQYF.